A single sample gave rise to the 3 T cell receptor beta chains below, sequenced in a study of T cells after posttransplantation cyclophosphamide (dated by TCRdb to 2016 to 2017). The treatment or condition label, as the study defines it: high-dose cyclophosphamide on days +3 and +4 as single-agent GVHD prophylaxis. Patients in the PTCy group got busulfan and fludarabine conditioning, a marrow graft from a related or unrelated donor, and cyclophosphamide on days +3 and +4. Libraries were built with the immunoSEQ multiplex PCR assay. TCRdb mirrors the immuneACCESS table, restricted to in-frame sequences. Some clones are absent from its copies; in checked studies, under half trace to an unresolved V gene, and the reason for the others is unknown. Here the sample has 6,100 or so clones; more than 65% occur a single time. The ten most abundant clones make up approximately 20% of the sample. The sequenced sample was PBMCs, obtained 1,400 to 1,500 days after allogeneic stem cell transplant with posttransplant cyclophosphamide. These receptors all come from a male patient aged 30 to 40 who received an allogeneic stem cell transplant from a related donor, was CMV-positive, and had acute GVHD only. Some T cells may originate with the graft donor following a transplant.

This clone was counted only a few times. V usage is TRBV30 and J usage is TRBJ1-3; no clear D. Trimming pared 1 base from V and 7 bases from J, leaving 14 bases between. The CDR3 contains 14 residues. The V gene's germline CDR1 is GTSNPN and CDR2 SVGIG (reference sequence). CDR3 DNA sequence: TGTGCCTGGAGTGCCCCGACACGGGGTAACACCATATATTTT. This encodes CAWSAPTRGNTIYF.

The chain has TRBV29-1 and TRBJ1-2, with 9 bases lining up with TRBD1. This CDR3 comprises 12 residues. V shed 6 bases and J 5 bases; nucleotides not matched to a gene: 4. Germline values: CDR1 SQVTM, CDR2 ANQGSEA. CDR3 nucleotides: TGCAGCGTGCCCGGACAGGGGTATGGCTACACCTTC. Its protein is CSVPGQGYGYTF.

The CDR3 loop is CASSLVSYEQYF. The CDR3 DNA sequence: TGTGCCAGCAGCTTGGTATCCTACGAGCAGTACTTC. The J gene is TRBJ2-7, the V gene TRBV5-6; no firm D call. The CDR3 has 12 amino acids. Germline CDR1 SGHDT, CDR2 YYEEEE. Trimming stripped 0 bases from V and 1 base from J, with 2 bases between.